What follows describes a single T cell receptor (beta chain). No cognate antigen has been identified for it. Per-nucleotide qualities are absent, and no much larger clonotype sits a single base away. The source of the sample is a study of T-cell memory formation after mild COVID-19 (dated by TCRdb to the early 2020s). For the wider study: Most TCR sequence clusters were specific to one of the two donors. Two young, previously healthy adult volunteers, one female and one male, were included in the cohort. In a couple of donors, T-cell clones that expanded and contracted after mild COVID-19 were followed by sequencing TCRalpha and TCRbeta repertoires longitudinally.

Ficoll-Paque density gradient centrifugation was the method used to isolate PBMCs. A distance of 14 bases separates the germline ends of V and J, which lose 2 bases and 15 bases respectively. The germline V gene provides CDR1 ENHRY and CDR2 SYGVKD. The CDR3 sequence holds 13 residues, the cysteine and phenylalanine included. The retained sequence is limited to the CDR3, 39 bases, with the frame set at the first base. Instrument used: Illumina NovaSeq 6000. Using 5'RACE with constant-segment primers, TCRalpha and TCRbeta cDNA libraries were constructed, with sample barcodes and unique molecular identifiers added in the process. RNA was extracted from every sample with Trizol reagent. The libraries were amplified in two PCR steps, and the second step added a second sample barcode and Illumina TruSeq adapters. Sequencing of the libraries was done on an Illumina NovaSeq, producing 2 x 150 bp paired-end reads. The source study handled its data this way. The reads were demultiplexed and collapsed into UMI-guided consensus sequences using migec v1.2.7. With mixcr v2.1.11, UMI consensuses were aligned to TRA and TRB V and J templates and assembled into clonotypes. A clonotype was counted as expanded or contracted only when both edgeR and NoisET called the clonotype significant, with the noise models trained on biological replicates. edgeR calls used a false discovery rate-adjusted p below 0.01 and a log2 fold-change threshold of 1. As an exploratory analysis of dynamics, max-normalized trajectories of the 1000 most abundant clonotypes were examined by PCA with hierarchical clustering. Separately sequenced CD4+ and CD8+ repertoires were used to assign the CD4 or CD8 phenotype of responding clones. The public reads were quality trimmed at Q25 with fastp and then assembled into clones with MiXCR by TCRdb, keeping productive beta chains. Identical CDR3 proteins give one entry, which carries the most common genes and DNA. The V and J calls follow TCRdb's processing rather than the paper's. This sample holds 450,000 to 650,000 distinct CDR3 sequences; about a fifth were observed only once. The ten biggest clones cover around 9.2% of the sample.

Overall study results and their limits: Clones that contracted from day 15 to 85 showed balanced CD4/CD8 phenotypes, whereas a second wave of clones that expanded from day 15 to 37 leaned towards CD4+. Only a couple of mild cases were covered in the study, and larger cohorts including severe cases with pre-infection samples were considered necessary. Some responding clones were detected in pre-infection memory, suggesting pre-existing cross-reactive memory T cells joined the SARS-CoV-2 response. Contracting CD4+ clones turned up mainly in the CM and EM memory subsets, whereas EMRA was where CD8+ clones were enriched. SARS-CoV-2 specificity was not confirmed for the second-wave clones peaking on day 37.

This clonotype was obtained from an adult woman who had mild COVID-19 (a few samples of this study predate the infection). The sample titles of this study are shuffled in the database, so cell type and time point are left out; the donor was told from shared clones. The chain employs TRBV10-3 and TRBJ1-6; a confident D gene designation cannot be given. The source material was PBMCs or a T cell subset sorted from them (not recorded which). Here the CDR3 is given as CAISEVLGDGLHF. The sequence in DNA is TGTGCCATCAGTGAGGTGCTTGGGGATGGCCTCCACTTT.